Following are 10 T cell receptor beta chains from one sample sequenced in a study of immune evolution from preneoplasia to lung adenocarcinoma. Method: immunoSEQ multiplex PCR; TCRdb's copy keeps in-frame clones and lacks some. The sample records thousands of clones, 80% to 90% being singletons. The specimen sequenced was FFPE minimally invasive lung adenocarcinoma tissue. The receptors stem from a person aged 70 to 85 with lung adenocarcinoma.

This clone was seen just once. The CDR3 DNA is TGCGCCAGCAGGTCAGGGGGGTCTGGAAACACCATATATTTT. This gives the protein CASRSGGSGNTIYF. The chain uses TRBV5-1 and TRBJ1-3; 7 nucleotides match TRBD1. The V gene end was trimmed by 5 bases and the J gene end by 1 base; junction bases not matched to a gene: 3. Germline assignment: CDR1 SGHRS and CDR2 YFSETQ. The CDR3 has 14 residues.

This chain connects TRBV2 to TRBJ1-5; D is unresolved. Trimming shortened V by 3 bases and J by 9 bases, and 15 bases separated the two germline ends. Germline V gene sequence: CDR1 SNHLY, CDR2 FYNNEI. The length of the CDR3 is 14 residues. DNA of the CDR3: TGTGCCAGCAGTGAGTCGAGGGAAAAGGTGCCCCAGCATTTT. This sequence encodes CASSESREKVPQHF.

The chain employs TRBV5-1 and TRBJ1-1; a possible D gene is TRBD1 (5 bases). The CDR3 extends over 16 amino acids. Germline lookup yields CDR1 SGHRS and CDR2 YFSETQ. V was cut by 4 bases and J by 5 bases, with 21 bases left in between. The CDR3 protein is CASSLQSAGGKTEAFF. In DNA form, the CDR3 reads TGCGCCAGCAGCCTACAGTCGGCTGGGGGTAAAACTGAAGCTTTCTTT.

DNA for the CDR3: TGTGCCAGCAGCTTAGCCAGAAGCAATCAGCCCCAGCATTTT. It specifies CASSLARSNQPQHF. The genes are TRBV7-8 and TRBJ1-5; D unresolved. The CDR3 spans 14 residues. V was trimmed by 0 bases and J by 1 base, leaving 4 bases between them. Germline values: CDR1 SGHVS, CDR2 FQNEAQ. Complete variable domain (other parts from reference TRBV7-8 and TRBJ1-5): GAGVSQSPRYKVAKRGQDVALRCDPISGHVSLFWYQQALGQGPEFLTYFQNEAQLDKSGLPSDRFFAERPEGSVSTLKIQRTQQEDSAVYLCASSLARSNQPQHFGDGTRLSIL.

This chain uses TRBV7-6 with TRBJ1-2; D may be TRBD1 (5 bases). CDR1 and CDR2 (germline): SGHVS, FNYEAQ. Trimming removed 1 base from V and 4 bases from J, with 10 bases in between. The CDR3 has 14 residues. The CDR3 reads CASSLGDGPYGYTF. CDR3 sequence (DNA): TGTGCCAGCAGCTTAGGGGACGGACCCTATGGCTACACCTTC.

This chain joins TRBV5-8 and TRBJ1-5; no reliable D call. Germline CDR1 is SGHTS and CDR2 is YDEGEE. The CDR3 runs to 14 residues. The V and J ends lost 2 bases and 5 bases respectively, with 11 bases between them. CDR3 coding DNA: TGTGCCAGCAGCTTATTGCGCGAACATCAGCCCCAGCATTTT. This sequence encodes CASSLLREHQPQHF.

The chain employs TRBV7-9 and TRBJ2-3; 8 bases map to TRBD1. CDR3 length: 16 amino acids. CDR1 is SEHNR, CDR2 FQNEAQ, per germline (reference sequence). Losses at the gene ends were 1 base for V and 4 bases for J; bases not matched to a gene: 7. In DNA, the CDR3 is TGTGCCAGCAGCTTAGGTCCAGGGGGCAGATCAGATACGCAGTATTTT. It yields the protein CASSLGPGGRSDTQYF.

The V gene is TRBV10-3, the J gene TRBJ1-2; 10 nucleotides line up with TRBD1. Trimming took 6 bases from V and 10 from J; bases not matched to a gene: 11. CDR3 length: 14 residues. Per germline, CDR1 ENHRY and CDR2 SYGVKD. CDR3 bases: TGTGCCATCAGAGCCGGACAGGGGGATATCGTCTACACCTTC. Amino acids: CAIRAGQGDIVYTF.

The J gene is TRBJ2-1, the V gene TRBV2; D tentatively reads TRBD1 or TRBD2 (6 bases each). Germline values: CDR1 SNHLY, CDR2 FYNNEI. Trimming took off 6 bases at V and 4 bases at J, with 16 bases between the two ends. This CDR3 spans 15 amino acids. The CDR3 nucleotides read TGTGCCAGCAGAGCAAGTACAGGGACTTACAATGAGCAGTTCTTC. This encodes CASRASTGTYNEQFF.

In its sample, this clone was seen a few times. V and J are TRBV4-1 and TRBJ1-5; D remains ambiguous. Looked up from germline, CDR1 is MGHRA and CDR2 is YSYEKL. This CDR3 region has 14 residues. V gave up 1 base and J gave up 8 bases, with 12 bases separating them. CDR3 sequence reads: CASSQVRMEEPQHF. Written as DNA, the CDR3 is TGCGCCAGCAGCCAAGTGAGGATGGAGGAGCCCCAGCATTTT.